This passage covers 24 T cell receptor beta chains from one sample sequenced in a study of metastatic and nonmetastatic thyroid tumors. TCRdb re-clonotyped the PCR reads via MiXCR. The data show about 28,000 clones, with 3.7% seen just once and 3% to 3.5% held by the top ten. Prior to thyroid surgery, none of the patients had received any treatment. Sequencing input: blood. Every receptor here comes from a male donor with papillary thyroid cancer or a benign thyroid nodule (not recorded which). Some clones in this sample may be carry-over from other donors' samples.

In this sample, this clone turned up a few times. This chain connects TRBV19 to TRBJ2-1, with 7 bases identical to TRBD2. J gave up 13 bases and V 5 bases, and 20 bases lay outside the gene matches. The germline CDR1 and CDR2 sequences are LNHDA and SQIVND (reference sequence). This CDR3 has 16 residues. The CDR3 reads CASSETSWSSYNYQFF. The CDR3 DNA reads as TGTGCCAGTAGTGAGACTAGCTGGAGCTCCTACAATTATCAGTTCTTC. Variable domain in full (rest from reference TRBV19 and TRBJ2-1): DGGITQSPKYLFRKEGQNVTLSCEQNLNHDAMYWYRQDPGQGLRLIYYSQIVNDFQKGDIAEGYSVSREKKESFPLTVTSAQKNPTAFYLCASSETSWSSYNYQFFGPGTRLTVL.

The chain joins TRBV28 to TRBJ1-1; D gene ambiguous. Germline assignment: CDR1 MDHEN and CDR2 SYDVKM. The V end was cut by 5 bases, the J end by 11 bases, with 18 bases between. The CDR3 length is 13 residues. The DNA of the CDR3 is TGTGCCAGCAGTCACCCGGGATTCCAGAACGCTTTCTTT. The encoded protein is CASSHPGFQNAFF.

This clone has a handful of counts. This chain connects TRBV25-1 to TRBJ2-1; perhaps TRBD2 as D (5 bases). The CDR3 covers 15 residues. The V end lost 5 bases, the J end lost 4 bases, and 15 bases lay between the germline ends. Germline V gene lookup returns CDR1 MGHDK and CDR2 SYGVNS. DNA of the CDR3: TGTGCCAGCAGTCAATGCCCAGCGGAGTACAATGAGCAGTTCTTC. Translating it yields CASSQCPAEYNEQFF.

This clone was recorded many times. The V gene is TRBV29-1, the J gene TRBJ1-4, with 8 bases aligning to TRBD1. Trimming at V came to 4 bases and at J to 10 bases, leaving 8 bases not matched to a gene. CDR3 length: 13 amino acids. Germline assignment: CDR1 SQVTM and CDR2 ANQGSEA. The CDR3 nucleotides are TGCAGCGTTGCGAATGGACAGGGTGGAAAACTGTTTTTT. Its translation: CSVANGQGGKLFF.

In this sample, this clone turned up a few times. The rearrangement uses TRBV7-8 and TRBJ2-1, with 8 bases matching TRBD2. Germline V CDR1 and CDR2: SGHVS, FQNEAQ. This CDR3 region has 14 residues. The ends lost 3 bases at V and 9 bases at J; junction bases unmatched: 7. Here the CDR3 DNA reads TGTGCCAGCAGCTTCCGGGGGGGACCCAGTGAGCAGTTCTTC. This translates into CASSFRGGPSEQFF.

This clone appeared a few times. The chain has TRBV27 and TRBJ2-2; D gene unclear. In germline, CDR1 is MNHEY, CDR2 SMNVEV (reference sequence). The CDR3 sequence is 12 residues long. V dropped 1 base and J dropped 8 bases, with 5 bases sitting between them. The CDR3 nucleotides read TGTGCCAGCAGTTTATACTCGGGGGAGCTGTTTTTT. Translation: CASSLYSGELFF.

This clone was detected a few times. The genes are TRBV7-8 and TRBJ2-2; D is perhaps TRBD1 or TRBD2 (5 bases each). The CDR3 runs 20 residues. V dropped 3 bases and J dropped 3 bases, with 26 bases sitting between them. Germline assignment: CDR1 SGHVS and CDR2 FQNEAQ. The CDR3 loop reads CASSFPQGVWRAEDTGELFF. CDR3 nucleotides: TGTGCCAGCAGCTTTCCGCAGGGAGTATGGCGGGCTGAGGACACCGGGGAGCTGTTTTTT.

This clone came up many times. This chain links TRBV29-1 with TRBJ2-7; D gene uncertain. CDR1 SQVTM and CDR2 ANQGSEA come from the germline V gene. Trimming cost V 5 bases and J 0 bases, with 14 bases left between them. The CDR3 totals 14 residues. CDR3 amino acids: CSVTPQDSSYEQYF. As DNA, the CDR3 is TGCAGCGTTACCCCTCAAGATAGCTCCTACGAGCAGTACTTC.

This chain connects TRBV4-1 to TRBJ2-5; D could derive from TRBD1 or TRBD2 (5 bases each). Between the trimmed V and J ends, which lost 0 bases and 4 bases, there was a span of 18 bases. Germline V gene lookup returns CDR1 MGHRA and CDR2 YSYEKL. This CDR3 spans 17 amino acids. The CDR3 region is CASSQEVVGRRLETQYF. The DNA of the CDR3 is TGCGCCAGCAGCCAAGAAGTTGTGGGACGACGGTTAGAGACCCAGTACTTC.

This clone has ten or more counts. This chain links TRBV7-2 with TRBJ2-1; 7 nucleotides line up with TRBD2. The CDR3 covers 15 residues. The J segment lost 6 bases and the V segment lost 0 bases, leaving 5 bases of the junction unmatched. Germline lookup yields CDR1 SGHTA and CDR2 FQGNSA. The CDR3 reads CASSLAGGSFNEQFF. For the CDR3, the DNA is TGTGCCAGCAGCTTAGCAGGCGGGAGCTTCAATGAGCAGTTCTTC.

This clone was counted many times. V is TRBV12-3 or TRBV12-4 and J is TRBJ1-1, with unresolved D. V lost 1 base and J 2 bases, leaving 11 bases between the germline ends. This CDR3 is 15 amino acids long. The CDR3 protein is CASSLGATLNTEAFF. The CDR3 DNA sequence: TGTGCCAGCAGTTTAGGGGCGACCTTAAACACTGAAGCTTTCTTT.

This clone was detected ten times or more. V gene TRBV9 combines with J gene TRBJ2-1; D is uncertain. Germline CDR1 is SGDLS and CDR2 is YYNGEE. The CDR3 runs to 15 residues. The V gene lost 0 bases and the J gene lost 1 base, with 8 bases spanning the gap. This chain's CDR3 is CASSVGVSSYNEQFF. DNA for the CDR3: TGTGCCAGCAGCGTAGGTGTTTCGTCCTACAATGAGCAGTTCTTC.

This clone was seen only a few times. The chain has TRBV20-1 and TRBJ1-1; 8 bases are shared with TRBD1. Germline CDR1 reads DFQATT; CDR2 reads SNEGSKA (reference sequence). V lost 3 bases to trimming and J lost 4 bases; unmatched junction nucleotides: 7. The CDR3 loop spans 14 amino acids. The CDR3 DNA is TGCAGTGCTAGGGGACAGGCCGGGAGCACTGAAGCTTTCTTT. Its protein is CSARGQAGSTEAFF.

Ten or more counts support this clone. A much larger clone lies a single base off, so this may be a read error. The chain's CDR3 is CASRDTGDSYGYTF. The CDR3 DNA reads as TGTGCCAGCAGAGACACAGGGGATAGCTATGGCTACACCTTC. This chain links TRBV25-1 with TRBJ1-2, with 7 bases aligning to TRBD1. The CDR3 runs to 14 residues. The germline V gene encodes CDR1 MGHDK and CDR2 SYGVNS. Trimming removed 6 bases from V and 4 bases from J; junction bases left unmatched: 8.

In its sample, this clone was seen a few times. The V call is TRBV5-6, the J call TRBJ1-2, with no clear D. Germline values: CDR1 SGHDT, CDR2 YYEEEE. V lost 0 bases to trimming and J lost 4 bases, with 16 bases between them. The CDR3 has 16 residues. CDR3 loop: CASSLGPGITIYGYTF. The DNA for the CDR3 is TGTGCCAGCAGCTTGGGACCGGGTATTACAATCTATGGCTACACCTTC. The whole variable domain, remainder taken from reference TRBV5-6 and TRBJ1-2, is DAGVTQSPTHLIKTRGQQVTLRCSPKSGHDTVSWYQQALGQGPQFIFQYYEEEERQRGNFPDRFSGHQFPNYSSELNVNALLLGDSALYLCASSLGPGITIYGYTFGSGTRLTVV.

The sample holds a few counts of this clone. The rearrangement links TRBV6-1 to TRBJ2-4; D remains ambiguous. V lost 1 base, J lost 14 bases, and 9 bases lay in between. The CDR3 is made up of 11 amino acids. Germline V gene sequence: CDR1 MNHNS, CDR2 SASEGT. CDR3 sequence: CASSEGPLKYF. The CDR3 DNA reads as TGTGCCAGCAGTGAAGGCCCCCTTAAGTACTTC.

As regards this clone: A read error may account for a junction end that differs from germline. The CDR3 here is CASSREGLYERYF. CDR3 bases: TGCGCCAGCAGTCGGGAGGGCCTCTACGAGCGGTACTTC. The rearrangement uses TRBV10-2 and TRBJ2-7, with 8 bases identical to TRBD2. The CDR3 runs to 13 residues. The germline gives CDR1 WSHSY, CDR2 SAAADI.

The chain couples TRBV30 to TRBJ1-2; 12 bases line up with TRBD1. Germline CDR1 GTSNPN, CDR2 SVGIG (reference sequence). Unmatched junction bases numbered 13, after V lost 3 bases and J lost 2 bases. The CDR3 covers 18 residues. CDR3 DNA: TGTGCCTGGAGGAGAGTTGGGGACAGGGGGCTTTTCAACTATGGCTACACCTTC. Amino acids: CAWRRVGDRGLFNYGYTF.

This clone was recorded at least ten times. The chain uses TRBV9 and TRBJ2-3; 8 bases agree with TRBD2. With 0 bases clipped from V and 3 bases from J, the junction kept 9 bases outside the gene matches. CDR1 is SGDLS, CDR2 YYNGEE, per germline. The CDR3 runs to 17 residues. In nucleotides, the CDR3 is TGTGCCAGCAGCGTAGGGGGAACGGGAGGGTTAACAGATACGCAGTATTTT. Amino acid sequence: CASSVGGTGGLTDTQYF.

This clone was counted ten times or more. This may come from a read error, since a much larger clone is one base off. V gene TRBV2 combines with J gene TRBJ1-4; TRBD1 matches at 7 bases. Trimming took 7 bases from V and 3 from J; bases not matched to a gene: 8. Germline CDR1 SNHLY, CDR2 FYNNEI. CDR3 length equals 15 residues. CDR3 amino acids: CASTITGAPNEKLFF. The DNA for the CDR3 is TGTGCCAGCACAATTACAGGGGCGCCTAATGAAAAACTGTTTTTT.

This clone has a count of ten or more. V gene TRBV9 combines with J gene TRBJ2-4; 9 bases line up with TRBD1. Losses at the gene ends were 4 bases for V and 9 bases for J; bases not matched to a gene: 17. The CDR3 is 17 residues long. Germline loops: CDR1 SGDLS, CDR2 YYNGEE. CDR3: CASSPPRRTGVDPIQYF. CDR3 nucleotide sequence: TGTGCCAGCAGCCCCCCCCGCCGGACAGGGGTCGACCCCATTCAGTACTTC.

This clone was counted between two and nine times. The sample carries other DNA sequences with the same CDR3. The CDR3 bases are TGTGCCAGTAGCCGTGACAGGGGGCAAGAAAAACTGTTTTTT. It is translated as CASSRDRGQEKLFF. V and J are TRBV12-3 or TRBV12-4 and TRBJ1-4, with 10 bases identical to TRBD1. This CDR3 region has 14 residues. V lost 9 bases and J lost 8; bases outside the gene matches: 9.

This clone was picked up many times. This sequence joins TRBV19 and TRBJ1-1; 7 bases agree with TRBD1. V lost 5 bases and J lost 5; bases outside the gene matches: 11. The CDR3 runs 15 residues. The germline gives CDR1 LNHDA, CDR2 SQIVND (reference sequence). The CDR3 bases are TGTGCCAGTAGTGAGACAGGGTTCGTTGATACTGAAGCTTTCTTT. Its protein product is CASSETGFVDTEAFF.

The chain recombines TRBV19 with TRBJ1-2; weak D call: TRBD1 (5 bases). The V gene's germline CDR1 is LNHDA and CDR2 SQIVND (reference sequence). CDR3 length equals 15 residues. V lost 5 bases, J lost 8 bases, and 21 bases lay in between. The CDR3 is CASSLMGDTMGGYTF. The DNA for the CDR3 is TGTGCCAGTAGTCTTATGGGGGATACGATGGGAGGCTACACCTTC. The full variable domain, with the rest looked up from reference TRBV19 and TRBJ1-2, is DGGITQSPKYLFRKEGQNVTLSCEQNLNHDAMYWYRQDPGQGLRLIYYSQIVNDFQKGDIAEGYSVSREKKESFPLTVTSAQKNPTAFYLCASSLMGDTMGGYTFGSGTRLTVV.